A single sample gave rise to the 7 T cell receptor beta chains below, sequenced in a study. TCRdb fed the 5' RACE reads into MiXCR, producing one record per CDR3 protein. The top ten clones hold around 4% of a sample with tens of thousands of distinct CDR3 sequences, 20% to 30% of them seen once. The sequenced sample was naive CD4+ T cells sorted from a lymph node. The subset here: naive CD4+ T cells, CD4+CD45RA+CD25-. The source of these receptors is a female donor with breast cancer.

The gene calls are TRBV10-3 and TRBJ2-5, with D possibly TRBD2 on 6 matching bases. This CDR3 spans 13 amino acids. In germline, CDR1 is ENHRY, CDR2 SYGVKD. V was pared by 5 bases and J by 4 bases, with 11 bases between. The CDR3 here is CAISRGSGETQYF. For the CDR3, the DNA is TGTGCCATCAGTCGGGGGTCCGGAGAGACCCAGTACTTC.

CDR3 in DNA: TGCAGCGTTGAGGTGGTTCGAAATCAGCCCCAGCATTTT. It specifies CSVEVVRNQPQHF. The chain recombines TRBV29-1 with TRBJ1-5; D not certain. The CDR3 extends over 13 amino acids. Germline CDR1 and CDR2: SQVTM and ANQGSEA. Trimming took off 3 bases at V and 4 bases at J, with 10 bases between the two ends.

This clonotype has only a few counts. The CDR3: CAWTGGGAGTGELFF. For the CDR3, the DNA is TGTGCCTGGACGGGCGGGGGGGCTGGCACCGGGGAGCTGTTTTTT. The chain joins TRBV30 to TRBJ2-2, with 9 bases aligning to TRBD2. CDR3 size: 15 residues. CDR1 and CDR2 from the germline V gene are GTSNPN and SVGIG (reference sequence). V lost 4 bases and J lost 4; bases outside the gene matches: 7.

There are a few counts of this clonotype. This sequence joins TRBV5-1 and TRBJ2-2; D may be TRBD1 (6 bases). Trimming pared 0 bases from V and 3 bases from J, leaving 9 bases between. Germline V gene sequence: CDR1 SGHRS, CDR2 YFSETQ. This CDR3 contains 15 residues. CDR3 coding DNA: TGCGCCAGCAGCTTGGAACGGACAGACACCGGGGAGCTGTTTTTT. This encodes CASSLERTDTGELFF.

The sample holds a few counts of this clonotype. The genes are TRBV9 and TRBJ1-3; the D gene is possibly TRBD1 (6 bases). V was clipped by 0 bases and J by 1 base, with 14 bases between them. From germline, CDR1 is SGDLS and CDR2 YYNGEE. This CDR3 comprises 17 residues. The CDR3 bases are TGTGCCAGCAGCGTAGCTCCAGGGGTTTTGTCTGGAAACACCATATATTTT. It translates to CASSVAPGVLSGNTIYF.

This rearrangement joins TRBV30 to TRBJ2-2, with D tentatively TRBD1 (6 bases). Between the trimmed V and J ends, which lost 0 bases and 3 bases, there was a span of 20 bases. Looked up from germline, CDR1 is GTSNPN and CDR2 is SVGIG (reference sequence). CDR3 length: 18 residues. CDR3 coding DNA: TGTGCCTGGAGTGTATTTTCCCAGGGGATAATTGACACCGGGGAGCTGTTTTTT. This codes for CAWSVFSQGIIDTGELFF.

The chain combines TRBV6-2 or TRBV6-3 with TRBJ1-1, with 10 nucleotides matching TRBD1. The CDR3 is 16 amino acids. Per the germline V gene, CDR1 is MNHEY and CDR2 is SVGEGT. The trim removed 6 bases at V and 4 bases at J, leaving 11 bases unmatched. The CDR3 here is CASSYPRTGGGTEAFF. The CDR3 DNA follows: TGTGCCAGCAGCTACCCCAGGACAGGGGGAGGCACTGAAGCTTTCTTT.